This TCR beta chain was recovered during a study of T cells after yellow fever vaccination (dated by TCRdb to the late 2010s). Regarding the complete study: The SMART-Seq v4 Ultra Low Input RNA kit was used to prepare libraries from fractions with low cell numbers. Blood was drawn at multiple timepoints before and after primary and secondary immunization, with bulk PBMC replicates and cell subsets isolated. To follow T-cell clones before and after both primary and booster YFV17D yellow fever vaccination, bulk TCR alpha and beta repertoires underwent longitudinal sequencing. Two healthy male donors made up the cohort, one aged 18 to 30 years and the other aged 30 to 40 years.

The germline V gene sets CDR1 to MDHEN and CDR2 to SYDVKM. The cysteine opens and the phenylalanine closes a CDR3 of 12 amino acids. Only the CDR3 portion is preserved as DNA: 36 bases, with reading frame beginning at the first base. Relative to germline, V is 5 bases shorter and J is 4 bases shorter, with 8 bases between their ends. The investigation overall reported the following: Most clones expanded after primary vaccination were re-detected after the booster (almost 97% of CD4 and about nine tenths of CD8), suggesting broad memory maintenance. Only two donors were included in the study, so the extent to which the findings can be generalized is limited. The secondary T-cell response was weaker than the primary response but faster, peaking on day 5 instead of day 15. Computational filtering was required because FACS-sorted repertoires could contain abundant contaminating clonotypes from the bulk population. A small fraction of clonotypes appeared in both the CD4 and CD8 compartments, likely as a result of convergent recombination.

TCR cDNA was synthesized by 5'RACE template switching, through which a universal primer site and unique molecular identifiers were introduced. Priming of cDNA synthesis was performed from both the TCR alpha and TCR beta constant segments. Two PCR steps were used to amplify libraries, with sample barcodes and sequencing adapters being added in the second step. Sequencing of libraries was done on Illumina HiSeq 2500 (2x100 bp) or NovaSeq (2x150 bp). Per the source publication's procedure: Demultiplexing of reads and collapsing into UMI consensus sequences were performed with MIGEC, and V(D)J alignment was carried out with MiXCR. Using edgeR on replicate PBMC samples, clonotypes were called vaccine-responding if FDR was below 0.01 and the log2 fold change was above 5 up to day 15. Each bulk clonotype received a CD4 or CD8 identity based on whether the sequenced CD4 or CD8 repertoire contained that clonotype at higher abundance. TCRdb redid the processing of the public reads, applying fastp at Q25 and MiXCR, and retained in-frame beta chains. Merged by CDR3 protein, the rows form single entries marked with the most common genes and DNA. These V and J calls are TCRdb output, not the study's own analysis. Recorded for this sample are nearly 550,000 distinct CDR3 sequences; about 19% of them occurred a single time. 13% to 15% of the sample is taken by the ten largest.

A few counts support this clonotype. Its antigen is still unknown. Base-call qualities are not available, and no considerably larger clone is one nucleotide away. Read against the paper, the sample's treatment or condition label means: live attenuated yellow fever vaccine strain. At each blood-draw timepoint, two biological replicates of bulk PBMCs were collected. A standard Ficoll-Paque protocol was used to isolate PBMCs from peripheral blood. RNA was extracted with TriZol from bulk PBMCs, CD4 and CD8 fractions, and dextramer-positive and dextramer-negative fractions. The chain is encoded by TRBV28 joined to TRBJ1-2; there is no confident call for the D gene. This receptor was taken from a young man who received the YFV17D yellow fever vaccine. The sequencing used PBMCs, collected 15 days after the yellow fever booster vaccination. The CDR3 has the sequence CASSSRGYGYTF. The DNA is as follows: TGTGCCAGCAGTAGTCGGGGCTATGGCTACACCTTC.